One sample yielded the 30 T cell receptor beta chains listed below, sequenced in a study of cytomegalovirus exposure and HLA in healthy donors. A multiplex PCR was run with 60 Vbeta primers and 13 Jbeta primers. TCRdb keeps only in-frame clones here, not all; method: immunoSEQ multiplex PCR. The profile covers 60,000 to 85,000 clones, with 80% to 90% appearing a single time and under 20% taken by the ten largest. Sequencing was performed on PBMCs. The receptors were gathered from a man in his 70s in good health and CMV-seropositive.

With regard to this clone: Within the sample, other DNA sequences also encode this same CDR3. J is TRBJ2-7 and V is TRBV6-5, with D hard to call. CDR1 and CDR2 from the germline V gene are MNHEY and SVGAGI. CDR3 length equals 14 residues. V shed 0 bases and J shed 2 bases, with 8 bases lying between them. CDR3 loop: CASSYSTGPYEQYF. For the CDR3, the DNA is TGTGCCAGCAGTTACTCGACGGGTCCCTACGAGCAGTACTTC.

The chain uses TRBV10-3 and TRBJ1-1, with 7 bases matching TRBD1. Germline CDR1 reads ENHRY; CDR2 reads SYGVKD. V lost 7 bases, J lost 2 bases, and 7 bases stayed unmatched. The CDR3 consists of 14 residues. The CDR3 region is CAITTGTANTEAFF. CDR3 in DNA: TGTGCCATCACCACGGGGACAGCTAACACTGAAGCTTTCTTT.

The V call is TRBV7-9, the J call TRBJ2-1; D possibly corresponds to TRBD2 (6 bases). Germline CDR1 and CDR2: SEHNR and FQNEAQ (reference sequence). The V and J ends lost 2 bases and 2 bases respectively, with 10 bases between them. The CDR3 consists of 15 residues. The CDR3 sequence: CASSLSGSPYNEQFF. CDR3 nucleotides: TGTGCCAGCAGCTTAAGCGGGTCCCCCTACAATGAGCAGTTCTTC.

V usage is TRBV7-9 and J usage is TRBJ2-5; D unresolved. Germline V gene sequence: CDR1 SEHNR, CDR2 FQNEAQ (reference sequence). Trimming cost V 1 base and J 3 bases, with 6 bases left between them. The CDR3 has 13 residues. This CDR3 is CASSLGNKETQYF. The CDR3 DNA is TGTGCCAGCAGCTTAGGCAACAAAGAGACCCAGTACTTC.

This chain links TRBV2 with TRBJ2-6, with 7 nucleotides matching TRBD1. The V gene end was trimmed by 6 bases and the J gene end by 1 base; junction bases not matched to a gene: 3. The CDR3 spans 15 residues. Germline V CDR1 and CDR2: SNHLY, FYNNEI. CDR3 bases: TGTGCCAGCAGGAGGGACAGTTCTGGGGCCAACGTCCTGACTTTC. This codes for CASRRDSSGANVLTF.

The chain carries TRBV19 and TRBJ1-4; 9 bases map to TRBD1. The germline V gene encodes CDR1 LNHDA and CDR2 SQIVND (reference sequence). CDR3 length: 13 amino acids. The V gene end was trimmed by 8 bases and the J gene end by 4 bases; junction bases not matched to a gene: 2. The CDR3 loop is CASGDRDNEKLFF. The DNA for the CDR3 is TGTGCCAGTGGGGACAGGGATAATGAAAAACTGTTTTTT.

The chain recombines TRBV7-9 with TRBJ2-5, with 7 bases aligning to TRBD1. Per germline, CDR1 SEHNR and CDR2 FQNEAQ (reference sequence). V lost 5 bases and J lost 0; bases outside the gene matches: 3. The CDR3 sequence is 14 residues long. In nucleotides, the CDR3 is TGTGCCAGCAGCACACAGGGGTACCAAGAGACCCAGTACTTC. It translates to CASSTQGYQETQYF. The full variable domain, rest sourced from reference TRBV7-9 and TRBJ2-5, is DTGVSQNPRHKITKRGQNVTFRCDPISEHNRLYWYRQTLGQGPEFLTYFQNEAQLEKSRLLSDRFSAERPKGSFSTLEIQRTEQGDSAMYLCASSTQGYQETQYFGPGTRLLVL.

This clone was seen just once. V usage is TRBV5-1 and J usage is TRBJ1-5, with D possibly matching TRBD1 (6 bases). Germline CDR1 SGHRS, CDR2 YFSETQ. The CDR3 is 16 residues long. Trimming left V 0 bases short and J 3 bases short, with 13 bases between. The CDR3 loop reads CASSLDGQGNNQPQHF. The CDR3 DNA reads TGCGCCAGCAGCTTGGATGGGCAGGGGAACAATCAGCCCCAGCATTTT.

This chain joins TRBV20-1 and TRBJ2-5, with D uncertain. The J call may be faulty, since TRBJ2-7 better matches the DNA end. CDR1 and CDR2 from the germline V gene are DFQATT and SNEGSKA (reference sequence). The length of the CDR3 is 10 residues. This CDR3 reads CSATLYEQYF. The CDR3 DNA follows: TGCAGTGCCACTCTCTACGAGCAGTACTTC.

This clone was counted only a few times. The V call is TRBV27, the J call TRBJ1-1; 9 nucleotides match TRBD1. The trim removed 3 bases at V and 4 bases at J, leaving 6 bases unmatched. CDR1 is MNHEY and CDR2 is SMNVEV in the germline V gene (reference sequence). The CDR3 sequence is 15 residues long. CDR3: CASSFYGTGITEAFF. The CDR3 DNA sequence: TGTGCCAGCAGTTTTTACGGGACAGGGATCACTGAAGCTTTCTTT.

In this sample, this clone turned up once. Here the CDR3 reads CASSLGQSNSPLHF. The CDR3 DNA reads TGCGCCAGCAGCTTGGGACAGAGTAATTCACCCCTCCACTTT. V gene TRBV5-1 combines with J gene TRBJ1-6, with D perhaps TRBD1 (5 bases). The germline V gene encodes CDR1 SGHRS and CDR2 YFSETQ. The CDR3 runs to 14 residues. V lost 0 bases, J lost 6 bases, and 7 bases lay in between.

This clone turned up a few times. J is TRBJ1-5 and V is TRBV7-2; 7 nucleotides agree with TRBD1. Germline CDR1 is SGHTA and CDR2 is FQGNSA. Losses at the gene ends were 5 bases for V and 9 bases for J; bases not matched to a gene: 7. The CDR3 runs 13 residues. For the CDR3, the DNA is TGTGCCAGCAGCACGGGACAGTCGATGCCCCAGCATTTT. Residues: CASSTGQSMPQHF.

This chain links TRBV6-1 with TRBJ2-7; 10 positions match TRBD2. V gave up 5 bases and J gave up 0 bases; unmatched junction bases: 4. CDR1 and CDR2 (germline): MNHNS, SASEGT. The CDR3 spans 15 residues. The CDR3 nucleotides are TGTGCCAGCAGTTCCGGGACTAGCGACTCCTACGAGCAGTACTTC. Its translation is CASSSGTSDSYEQYF.

The chain couples TRBV29-1 to TRBJ1-1; the D gene is possibly TRBD1 (5 bases). CDR1 and CDR2 from the germline V gene are SQVTM and ANQGSEA. The CDR3 is 15 amino acids. V shed 5 bases and J shed 4 bases, with 20 bases lying between them. The CDR3 loop is CSVPIFNRYRTEAFF. As DNA, the CDR3 is TGCAGCGTTCCTATTTTCAACAGGTACCGCACTGAAGCTTTCTTT.

This chain connects TRBV18 to TRBJ2-1; tentative D call: TRBD2 (5 bases). Germline V gene data show CDR1 as KGHSH and CDR2 as LQKENI. V was trimmed by 0 bases and J by 5 bases, leaving 5 bases between them. The CDR3 runs 13 residues. CDR3 region: CASSPPGDNEQFF. The CDR3 DNA is TGTGCCAGCTCACCACCCGGGGACAATGAGCAGTTCTTC.

This clone appeared a few times. The CDR3 here is CASSPTGMNTGELFF. The CDR3, as DNA: TGTGCCAGCAGTCCTACGGGAATGAACACCGGGGAGCTGTTTTTT. The chain uses TRBV2 and TRBJ2-2, with a tentative D call TRBD2 (5 bases). Germline loops: CDR1 SNHLY, CDR2 FYNNEI. Deletions cut 5 bases from V and 1 base from J, with 11 bases between. CDR3 length: 15 amino acids. Supplemented by reference TRBV2 and TRBJ2-2, the full variable domain reads EPEVTQTPSHQVTQMGQEVILRCVPISNHLYFYWYRQILGQKVEFLVSFYNNEISEKSEIFDDQFSVERPDGSNFTLKIRSTKLEDSAMYFCASSPTGMNTGELFFGEGSRLTVL.

The gene calls are TRBV5-1 and TRBJ2-7; D perhaps matches TRBD1 (5 bases). CDR1 is SGHRS, CDR2 YFSETQ, per germline. This CDR3 has 15 amino acids. V lost 0 bases to trimming and J lost 2 bases, with 12 bases between them. CDR3 region: CASSLEATGPYEQYF. Here the CDR3 DNA reads TGCGCCAGCAGCTTGGAGGCAACAGGACCCTACGAGCAGTACTTC. Using reference TRBV5-1 and TRBJ2-7 for the parts outside the CDR3, the full variable domain is KAGVTQTPRYLIKTRGQQVTLSCSPISGHRSVSWYQQTPGQGLQFLFEYFSETQRNKGNFPGRFSGRQFSNSRSEMNVSTLELGDSALYLCASSLEATGPYEQYFGPGTRLTVT.

The chain carries TRBV5-1 and TRBJ2-4, with TRBD2 as a possible D gene (5 bases). Trimming shortened V by 4 bases and J by 8 bases, and 10 bases separated the two germline ends. Germline V lookup: CDR1 SGHRS, CDR2 YFSETQ. The CDR3 sequence is 12 residues long. CDR3 amino acids: CASSVRGDIQYF. The CDR3 coding sequence is TGCGCCAGCAGCGTCCGGGGTGACATTCAGTACTTC.

This chain joins TRBV5-1 and TRBJ2-5; TRBD1 aligns across 8 bases. The CDR3 length is 14 residues. CDR1 SGHRS and CDR2 YFSETQ come from the germline V gene. With V trimmed by 0 bases and J by 3 bases, 1 base remained unmatched. The CDR3: CASSLDRGEETQYF. The CDR3 region has the DNA TGCGCCAGCAGCTTGGACAGGGGGGAAGAGACCCAGTACTTC.

The genes are TRBV19 and TRBJ2-2; D uncertain. V was trimmed by 5 bases and J by 6 bases, leaving 7 bases between them. This CDR3 has 12 amino acids. CDR1 LNHDA and CDR2 SQIVND come from the germline V gene (reference sequence). The CDR3 region has the DNA TGTGCCAGTAGTCCGGTCCCCGGGGAGCTGTTTTTT. Protein product: CASSPVPGELFF.

The chain has TRBV2 and TRBJ2-7; D possibly corresponds to TRBD2 (5 bases). The CDR3 is 14 amino acids. Germline loops: CDR1 SNHLY, CDR2 FYNNEI. Trimming removed 3 bases at V and 1 base at J, with 10 bases between. This CDR3 is CASSELEESYEQYF. The CDR3 DNA is TGTGCCAGCAGTGAGCTGGAGGAATCCTACGAGCAGTACTTC.

V is TRBV7-6 and J is TRBJ2-5; the match to TRBD1 covers 9 bases. Losses at the gene ends were 1 base for V and 3 bases for J; bases not matched to a gene: 3. The CDR3 covers 15 residues. Germline values: CDR1 SGHVS, CDR2 FNYEAQ. The CDR3 DNA reads TGTGCCAGCAGCTTAGAGGGACAGGGAGAAGAGACCCAGTACTTC. Translation: CASSLEGQGEETQYF.

The chain uses TRBV19 and TRBJ1-5; D unresolved. CDR3 length equals 15 residues. Germline lookup yields CDR1 LNHDA and CDR2 SQIVND (reference sequence). The V gene lost 8 bases and the J gene lost 0 bases, with 14 bases spanning the gap. The CDR3 loop reads CASLNGVNSNQPQHF. CDR3 nucleotide sequence: TGTGCCAGTCTTAACGGAGTAAATAGCAATCAGCCCCAGCATTTT.

V is TRBV5-1 and J is TRBJ2-7; 8 bases match TRBD1. The V gene's germline CDR1 is SGHRS and CDR2 YFSETQ. Trimming took 2 bases from V and 6 from J; bases not matched to a gene: 4. There are 13 residues in the CDR3. The CDR3 region is CASSLGRGREQYF. In DNA form, the CDR3 reads TGCGCCAGCAGCTTAGGCAGGGGGCGCGAGCAGTACTTC.

This sequence joins TRBV6-1 and TRBJ2-7, with 10 bases matching TRBD2. Per germline, CDR1 MNHNS and CDR2 SASEGT. Trimming removed 0 bases from V and 3 bases from J; junction bases left unmatched: 5. This CDR3 has 16 residues. CDR3 sequence (DNA): TGTGCCAGCAGTGAAGCCGCTAGCGGGAGAAACTACGAGCAGTACTTC. This sequence encodes CASSEAASGRNYEQYF.

This clone was found once. The CDR3 reads CASSSKGVNTEAFF. Here the CDR3 DNA reads TGTGCCAGCAGCTCCAAAGGGGTGAACACTGAAGCTTTCTTT. The V call is TRBV7-3, the J call TRBJ1-1, with a weak D call TRBD1 (5 bases). The CDR3 is 14 residues long. Trimming stripped 4 bases from V and 0 bases from J, with 9 bases between. The germline V gene encodes CDR1 SGHTA and CDR2 FQGTGA.

The rearrangement uses TRBV28 and TRBJ1-2, with 11 bases lining up with TRBD1. This CDR3 comprises 16 residues. Germline assignment: CDR1 MDHEN and CDR2 SYDVKM. After removal of 3 bases from V and 6 bases from J, the junction contained 9 bases not matched to a gene. In nucleotides, the CDR3 is TGTGCCAGCAGTTTTGGACAGGGGGCGAATAAAAATGGCTACACCTTC. This gives the protein CASSFGQGANKNGYTF.

V and J are TRBV29-1 and TRBJ2-3, with 8 bases identical to TRBD2. This CDR3 has 13 residues. Per the germline V gene, CDR1 is SQVTM and CDR2 is ANQGSEA. In DNA, the CDR3 is TGCAGTTTTGAAGCGGGGGGCACAGATACGCAGTATTTT. Its protein product is CSFEAGGTDTQYF.

J is TRBJ2-7 and V is TRBV28; D might be TRBD1 (6 bases). The length of the CDR3 is 16 residues. Trimming removed 3 bases from V and 2 bases from J, with 17 bases in between. Germline assignment: CDR1 MDHEN and CDR2 SYDVKM. CDR3 in amino acids: CASSFAVDRPTYEQYF. DNA for the CDR3: TGTGCCAGCAGTTTCGCCGTCGACAGGCCGACCTACGAGCAGTACTTC.

This clone showed up just once. This chain links TRBV5-1 with TRBJ2-7; TRBD2 is a possible D gene (7 bases). Deletions cut 1 base from V and 0 bases from J, with 20 bases between. Germline V gives CDR1 SGHRS, CDR2 YFSETQ. The CDR3 consists of 18 residues. The CDR3 loop reads CASSLSPGGGSVSYEQYF. CDR3 bases: TGCGCCAGCAGCTTGAGTCCTGGGGGCGGGAGTGTCTCCTACGAGCAGTACTTC. The complete variable domain, with remaining parts taken from reference TRBV5-1 and TRBJ2-7, reads KAGVTQTPRYLIKTRGQQVTLSCSPISGHRSVSWYQQTPGQGLQFLFEYFSETQRNKGNFPGRFSGRQFSNSRSEMNVSTLELGDSALYLCASSLSPGGGSVSYEQYFGPGTRLTVT.